This TCR beta chain was identified during a study of spatial heterogeneity in lung cancer. One entry per CDR3 protein results from TCRdb running MiXCR on the 5' RACE reads. The sample has more than 45,000 distinct CDR3 sequences; over 4.5% are singletons. As to time point: sample taken at primary tumor resection. Whole RNA, which was extracted from tumor, nontumor lung tissue or frozen PBMC, was sequenced without any cell sorting. This clonotype was seen ten or more times. The CDR3 covers 14 residues. Germline CDR1 and CDR2: SGHRS and YFSETQ. V lost 0 bases to trimming and J lost 2 bases, with 8 bases between them.

This clonotype originated in a male donor with early-stage non-small cell lung cancer. The sample here was PBMCs, taken at surgery. The chain employs TRBV5-1 and TRBJ1-1, with unresolved D. The CDR3 sequence: CASSLEPFNTEAFF. In DNA, the CDR3 is TGCGCCAGCAGCTTGGAGCCGTTTAACACTGAAGCTTTCTTT.